This entry lists 28 T cell receptor beta chains sequenced from one sample in a study of blood T cell repertoires in COVID-19. Sequencing used immunoSEQ multiplex PCR; TCRdb keeps in-frame clones, though not all of them. The repertoire has 400,000 to 550,000 clones, 75% to 90% of them found once; the top ten carry 4.3%. Sequences were obtained from peripheral blood. Receptors were obtained from a woman in her twenties or thirties with acute or convalescent COVID-19.

The V call is TRBV30, the J call TRBJ1-6, with 9 bases lining up with TRBD1. The CDR3 sequence is 17 residues long. Germline trimming cut 7 bases from V and 9 bases from J; bases unmatched to any gene: 19. Germline-derived CDR1 and CDR2 are GTSNPN and SVGIG (reference sequence). The CDR3 DNA reads as TGTGCCTTCAGAAAGGGGACAGGGACGGGGGGTAGTTCACCCCTCCACTTT. Amino acids: CAFRKGTGTGGSSPLHF.

This clone occurred once. The chain links TRBV4-1 to TRBJ2-7; 8 bases align to TRBD1. The V and J ends lost 3 bases and 6 bases, in that order; junction bases with no gene match: 10. The CDR3 consists of 15 residues. CDR1 and CDR2 from the germline V gene are MGHRA and YSYEKL. The CDR3 loop is CASSQPDREVSEQYF. In DNA form, the CDR3 reads TGCGCCAGCAGCCAGCCGGACAGGGAGGTGTCCGAGCAGTACTTC.

A single count supports this clone. The rearrangement joins TRBV15 to TRBJ2-2; TRBD2 aligns across 9 bases. Losses at the gene ends were 5 bases for V and 7 bases for J; bases not matched to a gene: 11. This CDR3 is 16 amino acids long. The germline gives CDR1 LNHNV, CDR2 YYDKDF (reference sequence). This CDR3 reads CATSYLYERGDGELFF. The CDR3 region has the DNA TGTGCCACCAGCTACCTATACGAGCGGGGGGACGGGGAGCTGTTTTTT.

The V gene is TRBV11-2, the J gene TRBJ1-3, with 8 positions matching TRBD1. The CDR3 spans 15 residues. The germline V gene has CDR1 SGHAT and CDR2 FQNNGV. V dropped 5 bases and J dropped 4; count of bases not matched to a gene: 7. In nucleotides, the CDR3 is TGTGCCAGCAGCCCCGGACAGGGATTAGGAAACACCATATATTTT. Its translation: CASSPGQGLGNTIYF.

This chain connects TRBV12-3 or TRBV12-4 to TRBJ1-2; TRBD1 matches 8 bases. The trim removed 6 bases at V and 8 bases at J, leaving 8 bases unmatched. CDR3 length equals 13 residues. CDR3 sequence reads: CASSPDREEGYTF. CDR3 bases: TGTGCCAGCAGCCCGGACAGGGAGGAGGGCTACACCTTC.

This chain connects TRBV6-5 to TRBJ2-7; 10 bases agree with TRBD1. V was clipped by 4 bases and J by 6 bases; unmatched bases: 12. The CDR3 contains 16 residues. Looked up from germline, CDR1 is MNHEY and CDR2 is SVGAGI. CDR3 region: CASSSYRDRGLVEQYF. CDR3 nucleotides: TGTGCCAGCAGTTCGTATCGGGACAGGGGCCTGGTCGAGCAGTACTTC.

This clone was seen only once. V usage is TRBV6-4 and J usage is TRBJ2-2; 7 bases agree with TRBD1. Germline lookup yields CDR1 MRHNA and CDR2 SNTAGT. Trimming took 7 bases from V and 0 from J; bases not matched to a gene: 2. The CDR3 sequence is 14 residues long. The CDR3 reads CASKGQPNTGELFF. CDR3 nucleotides: TGTGCCAGCAAGGGACAGCCGAACACCGGGGAGCTGTTTTTT.

This clone was seen a single time. The chain carries TRBV19 and TRBJ1-5, with D uncertain. The ends were cut back, 6 bases at V and 8 bases at J, with 14 bases in the middle. CDR1 is LNHDA, CDR2 SQIVND, per germline (reference sequence). The CDR3 consists of 13 residues. The CDR3 region has the DNA TGTGCCAGTAGCATCCCGGGGAAGGAGCCCCAGCATTTT. Protein product: CASSIPGKEPQHF.

This sequence joins TRBV10-3 and TRBJ2-7, with 12 positions matching TRBD2. The V gene's germline CDR1 is ENHRY and CDR2 SYGVKD. The CDR3 covers 14 residues. The V segment lost 8 bases and the J segment 2 bases; nucleotides outside the gene matches: 4. This CDR3 is CAIGTSGSTYEQYF. DNA for the CDR3: TGTGCCATCGGGACTAGCGGGTCCACCTACGAGCAGTACTTC.

The chain couples TRBV5-1 to TRBJ1-6; 7 bases align to TRBD1. The CDR3 is made up of 15 amino acids. The trim removed 0 bases at V and 10 bases at J, leaving 7 bases unmatched. CDR1 SGHRS and CDR2 YFSETQ come from the germline V gene. The chain's CDR3 is CASSLGVEGASPLHF. The CDR3 DNA is TGCGCCAGCAGCTTGGGGGTGGAGGGGGCATCACCCCTCCACTTT. Supplemented by reference TRBV5-1 and TRBJ1-6, the full variable domain reads KAGVTQTPRYLIKTRGQQVTLSCSPISGHRSVSWYQQTPGQGLQFLFEYFSETQRNKGNFPGRFSGRQFSNSRSEMNVSTLELGDSALYLCASSLGVEGASPLHFGNGTRLTVT.

The V gene is TRBV28, the J gene TRBJ1-2, with D perhaps TRBD1 (6 bases). Trimming removed 5 bases from V and 6 bases from J, with 10 bases in between. Germline lookup yields CDR1 MDHEN and CDR2 SYDVKM. This CDR3 is 12 amino acids long. The CDR3 DNA is TGTGCCAGCAGTCCTCCAGGGGATGGCTACACCTTC. Its translation: CASSPPGDGYTF.

The rearrangement uses TRBV7-8 and TRBJ1-2, with a weak D call TRBD1 (5 bases). The CDR3 extends over 14 amino acids. V was trimmed by 1 base and J by 2 bases, leaving 8 bases between them. The germline gives CDR1 SGHVS, CDR2 FQNEAQ. CDR3 bases: TGTGCCAGCAGCTTAGAGGGGAGGAACTATGGCTACACCTTC. Translation gives CASSLEGRNYGYTF. The full variable domain, completed using reference TRBV7-8 and TRBJ1-2, is GAGVSQSPRYKVAKRGQDVALRCDPISGHVSLFWYQQALGQGPEFLTYFQNEAQLDKSGLPSDRFFAERPEGSVSTLKIQRTQQEDSAVYLCASSLEGRNYGYTFGSGTRLTVV.

J is TRBJ2-5 and V is TRBV7-2; TRBD2 might be the D (5 bases). Germline V gene data show CDR1 as SGHTA and CDR2 as FQGNSA. The CDR3 sequence is 14 residues long. V was shortened by 1 base and J by 4 bases, with 10 bases between the two germline ends. The CDR3 spells CASSLVSGLETQYF. CDR3 in DNA: TGTGCCAGCAGCTTAGTTTCGGGGTTAGAGACCCAGTACTTC.

The chain links TRBV5-6 to TRBJ1-2, with TRBD1 identical over 7 bases. This CDR3 region has 15 residues. Trimming at V came to 6 bases and at J to 4 bases, leaving 12 bases not matched to a gene. From germline, CDR1 is SGHDT and CDR2 YYEEEE. The DNA of the CDR3 is TGTGCCAGCAACAGACAGGGAGGTTGGTCCTATGGCTACACCTTC. As protein: CASNRQGGWSYGYTF.

V usage is TRBV2 and J usage is TRBJ2-2; 8 bases are shared with TRBD2. Trimming at V came to 6 bases and at J to 1 base, leaving 4 bases not matched to a gene. The CDR3 runs to 15 residues. Germline V gives CDR1 SNHLY, CDR2 FYNNEI. CDR3 sequence: CASSEGLENTGELFF. DNA for the CDR3: TGTGCCAGCAGCGAGGGACTAGAGAACACCGGGGAGCTGTTTTTT.

J is TRBJ1-5 and V is TRBV7-9; perhaps TRBD1 as D (6 bases). This CDR3 is built from 14 residues. Germline V lookup: CDR1 SEHNR, CDR2 FQNEAQ (reference sequence). Trimming took off 5 bases at V and 3 bases at J, with 11 bases between the two ends. CDR3 amino acids: CASSPGQHNQPQHF. The CDR3 nucleotides read TGTGCCAGCAGCCCCGGACAGCACAATCAGCCCCAGCATTTT.

This rearrangement joins TRBV6-5 to TRBJ1-1; the D gene is possibly TRBD1 (5 bases). V dropped 4 bases and J dropped 5 bases, with 11 bases sitting between them. This CDR3 spans 13 amino acids. The germline CDR1 and CDR2 sequences are MNHEY and SVGAGI. CDR3 region: CASSFRVGTEAFF. CDR3 nucleotide sequence: TGTGCCAGCAGTTTCAGGGTCGGAACTGAAGCTTTCTTT.

The chain employs TRBV6-5 and TRBJ1-1; 11 positions match TRBD1. From germline, CDR1 is MNHEY and CDR2 SVGAGI. Trimming took 5 bases from V and 4 from J; bases not matched to a gene: 6. The CDR3 extends over 15 amino acids. The CDR3 spells CASSKDRGPTTEAFF. The CDR3 DNA reads as TGTGCCAGCAGTAAGGACAGGGGGCCAACCACTGAAGCTTTCTTT.

The chain employs TRBV11-3 and TRBJ2-7; TRBD1 matches 7 bases. The CDR3 is 14 amino acids. Germline CDR1 is SGHNT and CDR2 is YENEEA. After removal of 5 bases from V and 3 bases from J, the junction contained 7 bases not matched to a gene. The CDR3 reads CASSADRVGYEQYF. CDR3 DNA sequence: TGTGCCAGCAGCGCCGACAGGGTCGGCTACGAGCAGTACTTC.

The chain uses TRBV5-1 and TRBJ1-1; D remains unclear. Germline V gene sequence: CDR1 SGHRS, CDR2 YFSETQ. The CDR3 extends over 16 amino acids. Trimming removed 4 bases from V and 0 bases from J, with 16 bases in between. As DNA, the CDR3 is TGCGCCAGCAGCCCTATGAGGGATAGGGTGAACACTGAAGCTTTCTTT. Protein product: CASSPMRDRVNTEAFF.

The chain carries TRBV6-6 and TRBJ2-2, with D uncertain. The CDR3 loop spans 13 amino acids. CDR1 MNHNY and CDR2 SVGAGI come from the germline V gene (reference sequence). Between the trimmed V and J ends, which lost 6 bases and 4 bases, there was a span of 9 bases. The CDR3 nucleotides are TGTGCCAGCAGCGAACTACGCACCGGGGAGCTGTTTTTT. This codes for CASSELRTGELFF.

The chain has TRBV12-5 and TRBJ2-5; the D is unclear. This CDR3 has 15 amino acids. The V end lost 1 base, the J end lost 2 bases, and 11 bases lay between the germline ends. Looked up from germline, CDR1 is LGHNT and CDR2 is FRNRAP. The CDR3 nucleotides read TGTGCTAGTGGTTTGGCCCCGCTCAGTCAAGAGACCCAGTACTTC. Its translation: CASGLAPLSQETQYF.

V gene TRBV5-1 combines with J gene TRBJ1-4, with 8 bases matching TRBD1. The CDR3 has 16 residues. V lost 4 bases, J lost 5 bases, and 10 bases stayed unmatched. CDR1 and CDR2 (germline): SGHRS, YFSETQ. This chain's CDR3 is CASSAVGQGRNEKLFF. CDR3 in DNA: TGCGCCAGCAGCGCAGTAGGACAGGGCCGCAATGAAAAACTGTTTTTT.

This rearrangement joins TRBV4-1 to TRBJ1-1; 7 bases fit TRBD1. Per the germline V gene, CDR1 is MGHRA and CDR2 is YSYEKL. The CDR3 sequence is 13 residues long. The trim removed 3 bases at V and 11 bases at J, leaving 9 bases unmatched. The CDR3 DNA reads TGCGCCAGCAGCCACCCGGGACAGAACGACGCTTTCTTT. Residues: CASSHPGQNDAFF.

The DNA of the CDR3 is TGTGCCAGCCGAAGACGGGGCACAGATACGCAGTATTTT. It codes for CASRRRGTDTQYF. V usage is TRBV3-1 (or the pseudogene TRBV3-2) and J usage is TRBJ2-3, with unresolved D. CDR1 and CDR2 from the germline V gene are LGHDT and YNNKEL (reference sequence). The ends were cut back, 8 bases at V and 1 base at J, with 10 bases in the middle. The CDR3 has 13 residues.

The table lists this clone with a count of one. J is TRBJ2-2 and V is TRBV5-1; D unclear. With 1 base removed from V and 3 bases from J, the gap between germline ends came to 7 bases. The CDR3 length is 14 residues. Germline-derived CDR1 and CDR2 are SGHRS and YFSETQ. The CDR3 region has the DNA TGCGCCAGCAGCTTGACGGTAGACACCGGGGAGCTGTTTTTT. This codes for CASSLTVDTGELFF.

V and J are TRBV6-6 and TRBJ2-1; TRBD2 aligns across 11 bases. This CDR3 comprises 16 residues. The germline V gene has CDR1 MNHNY and CDR2 SVGAGI (reference sequence). The V gene end was trimmed by 5 bases and the J gene end by 8 bases; junction bases not matched to a gene: 11. The CDR3, as DNA: TGTGCCAGCAGTCACCTCCTAGCGGGGGGCCGCGATGAGCAGTTCTTC. This translates into CASSHLLAGGRDEQFF.

V gene TRBV19 combines with J gene TRBJ1-2; the match to TRBD1 covers 10 bases. Losses at the gene ends were 4 bases for V and 4 bases for J; bases not matched to a gene: 12. Germline V gene data show CDR1 as LNHDA and CDR2 as SQIVND (reference sequence). CDR3 size: 17 residues. This CDR3 is CASSTTLRTGGSYGYTF. The CDR3 DNA is TGTGCCAGTAGTACAACCCTTCGGACAGGGGGATCCTATGGCTACACCTTC.